This TCR beta chain comes out of a study of T cell repertoires in cytomegalovirus infection. This CDR3 comprises 15 residues. CDR1 and CDR2 from the germline V gene are ENHRY and SYGVKD. On this clonotype itself: Its antigen is undetermined. Sequence at one end of the junction differs from germline and may be a read error.

One entry per CDR3 protein, called by TCRdb with MiXCR from the reads. The data contain fewer than 1,000,000 distinct CDR3 sequences, 25% to 40% of them singletons. The sequenced sample was cultured CD8+ T cells from PBMCs, obtained from culture after CMV antigen stimulation. The clonotype comes from a human donor in good health (CMV status not recorded). Some clones in this sample may be carry-over from other donors' samples. J is TRBJ1-3 and V is TRBV10-3; D is possibly TRBD1 (6 bases). Written as DNA, the CDR3 is TGTGCCTTCAGGAGGATGGACAGAGGGGGAAACACCATATATTTT. As protein: CAFRRMDRGGNTIYF.